The 11 T cell receptor beta chains in this list originate from one sample, sequenced in a study of early T cells in non-severe SARS-CoV-2 infection. In TCRdb, the 5' RACE reads were re-called with MiXCR into one record per CDR3 protein. Of some 33,000 distinct CDR3 sequences in the sample, less than 7% were seen once. The sample comprised whole blood. These receptor sequences come from an adult who was a healthcare worker with PCR-confirmed SARS-CoV-2 infection or an uninfected control (not recorded which).

In its sample, this clonotype was seen many times. The chain recombines TRBV7-3 with TRBJ2-3; 7 bases map to TRBD2. This CDR3 has 15 amino acids. J lost 5 bases, V lost 0 bases, and 5 bases had no gene match. Per the germline V gene, CDR1 is SGHTA and CDR2 is FQGTGA. The CDR3 DNA follows: TGTGCCAGCAGCTTAACGGGAGGGCCCGGAGATACGCAGTATTTT. It yields the protein CASSLTGGPGDTQYF.

This clonotype came up many times. The V gene is TRBV27, the J gene TRBJ2-1; 10 nucleotides align to TRBD2. From germline, CDR1 is MNHEY and CDR2 SMNVEV (reference sequence). V shed 3 bases, J shed 7 bases, and the junction held 6 bases outside the gene matches. This CDR3 has 15 residues. CDR3 region: CASSFRLAGVNEQFF. The CDR3 DNA sequence: TGTGCCAGCAGTTTTAGGCTAGCGGGAGTGAATGAGCAGTTCTTC.

Ten or more counts support this clonotype. The chain recombines TRBV11-2 with TRBJ2-3, with D maybe TRBD2 (6 bases). CDR1 is SGHAT and CDR2 is FQNNGV in the germline V gene. Trimming cost V 5 bases and J 10 bases, with 25 bases left between them. The CDR3 is 16 residues long. In DNA, the CDR3 is TGTGCCAGCAGCAGGGGCCTGGGACTTGGTGGTGGGGCGCAGTATTTT. It encodes CASSRGLGLGGGAQYF.

This clonotype was detected a few times. The chain uses TRBV7-9 and TRBJ1-4; TRBD1 matches 10 bases. Unmatched junction bases numbered 7, after V lost 6 bases and J lost 0 bases. This CDR3 is built from 17 residues. Germline lookup yields CDR1 SEHNR and CDR2 FQNEAQ (reference sequence). The CDR3 region is CASRRQGAYATNEKLFF. CDR3 nucleotide sequence: TGTGCCAGCAGACGACAGGGGGCTTATGCAACTAATGAAAAACTGTTTTTT.

This clonotype was seen repeatedly, ten times or more. CDR3 region: CASHGTDGGETQYF. The CDR3 DNA reads TGTGCCAGCCATGGGACGGACGGAGGGGAGACCCAGTACTTC. The rearrangement uses TRBV28 and TRBJ2-5, with D tentatively TRBD2 (6 bases). V was cut by 8 bases and J by 5 bases, with 18 bases left in between. The CDR3 runs to 14 residues. Germline values: CDR1 MDHEN, CDR2 SYDVKM. Complete variable domain (other parts from reference TRBV28 and TRBJ2-5): DVKVTQSSRYLVKRTGEKVFLECVQDMDHENMFWYRQDPGLGLRLIYFSYDVKMKEKGDIPEGYSVSREKKERFSLILESASTNQTSMYLCASHGTDGGETQYFGPGTRLLVL.

This clonotype was seen more than once but under ten times. The rearrangement joins TRBV5-1 to TRBJ2-1, with D possibly TRBD1 on 5 matching bases. This CDR3 spans 15 amino acids. The V and J ends lost 4 bases and 9 bases respectively, with 20 bases between them. CDR1 SGHRS and CDR2 YFSETQ come from the germline V gene. CDR3 sequence (DNA): TGCGCCAGCAGCCCGGGTCCACAGGCGGTCCGTGAGCAGTTCTTC. Its translation is CASSPGPQAVREQFF.

This clonotype was observed many times. DNA of the CDR3: TGTGCCAGCAGTACCGGGACAGGATATGGTGGCTACACCTTC. Protein product: CASSTGTGYGGYTF. V and J are TRBV28 and TRBJ1-2, with 8 positions matching TRBD1. This CDR3 spans 14 amino acids. Germline trimming cut 5 bases from V and 7 bases from J; bases unmatched to any gene: 9. Per the germline V gene, CDR1 is MDHEN and CDR2 is SYDVKM.

This clonotype was counted many times. This rearrangement joins TRBV5-1 to TRBJ2-7, with 11 bases aligning to TRBD2. This CDR3 has 19 residues. V shed 3 bases, J shed 2 bases, and the junction held 16 bases outside the gene matches. Germline V lookup: CDR1 SGHRS, CDR2 YFSETQ. In DNA form, the CDR3 reads TGCGCCAGCAGCTCCGCTCCAAGTTTAGGGACTAGCGGAGCCTACGAGCAGTACTTC. This gives the protein CASSSAPSLGTSGAYEQYF.

The chain uses TRBV12-3 or TRBV12-4 and TRBJ1-2; D possibly corresponds to TRBD1 (6 bases). Trimming stripped 1 base from V and 5 bases from J, with 8 bases between. This CDR3 spans 13 amino acids. The CDR3 loop reads CASSLGQGYGYTF. As DNA, the CDR3 is TGTGCCAGCAGTTTAGGGCAGGGGTATGGCTACACCTTC.

V usage is TRBV5-1 and J usage is TRBJ2-4; D possibly corresponds to TRBD1 (5 bases). The ends were cut back, 0 bases at V and 4 bases at J, with 8 bases in the middle. This CDR3 comprises 14 residues. Germline V gene lookup returns CDR1 SGHRS and CDR2 YFSETQ. The CDR3 DNA reads TGCGCCAGCAGCTTGGGCCGACAGAAAAACATTCAGTACTTC. Protein product: CASSLGRQKNIQYF.

This clonotype was seen ten or more times. The chain links TRBV10-3 to TRBJ1-2; 7 positions agree with TRBD1. The germline V gene has CDR1 ENHRY and CDR2 SYGVKD. The V gene end was trimmed by 6 bases and the J gene end by 4 bases; junction bases not matched to a gene: 5. This CDR3 is built from 13 residues. The CDR3 loop is CAISQGVGYGYTF. CDR3 DNA: TGTGCCATCAGCCAGGGGGTGGGCTATGGCTACACCTTC.